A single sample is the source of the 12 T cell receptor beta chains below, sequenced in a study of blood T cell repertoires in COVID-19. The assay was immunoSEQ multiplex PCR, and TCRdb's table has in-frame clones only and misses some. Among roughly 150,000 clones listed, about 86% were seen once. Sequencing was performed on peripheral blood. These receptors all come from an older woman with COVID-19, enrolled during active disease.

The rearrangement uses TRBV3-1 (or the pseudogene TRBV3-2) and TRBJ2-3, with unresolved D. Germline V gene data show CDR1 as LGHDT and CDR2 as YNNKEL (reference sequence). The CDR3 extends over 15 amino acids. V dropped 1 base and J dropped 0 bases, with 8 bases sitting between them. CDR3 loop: CASSQGAVSTDTQYF. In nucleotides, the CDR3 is TGTGCCAGCAGCCAAGGGGCCGTGAGCACAGATACGCAGTATTTT.

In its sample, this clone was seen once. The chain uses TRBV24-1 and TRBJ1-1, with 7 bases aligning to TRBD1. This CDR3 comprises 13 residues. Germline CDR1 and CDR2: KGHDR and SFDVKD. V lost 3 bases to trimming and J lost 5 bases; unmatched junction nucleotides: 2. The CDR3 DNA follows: TGTGCCACCAGTGATGGCAGGGGGACTGAAGCTTTCTTT. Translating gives CATSDGRGTEAFF.

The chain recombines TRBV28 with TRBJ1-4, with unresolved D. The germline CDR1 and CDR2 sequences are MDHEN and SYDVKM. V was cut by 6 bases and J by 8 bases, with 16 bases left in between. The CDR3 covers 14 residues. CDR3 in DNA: TGTGCCAGCAGGATACCGGGGATAGGGGAAAAACTGTTTTTT. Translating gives CASRIPGIGEKLFF.

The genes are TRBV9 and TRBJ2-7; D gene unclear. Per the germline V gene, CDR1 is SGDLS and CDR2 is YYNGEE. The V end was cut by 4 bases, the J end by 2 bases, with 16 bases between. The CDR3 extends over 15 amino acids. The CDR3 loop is CASSPAVGATYEQYF. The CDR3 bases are TGTGCCAGCAGCCCGGCTGTGGGCGCTACCTACGAGCAGTACTTC.

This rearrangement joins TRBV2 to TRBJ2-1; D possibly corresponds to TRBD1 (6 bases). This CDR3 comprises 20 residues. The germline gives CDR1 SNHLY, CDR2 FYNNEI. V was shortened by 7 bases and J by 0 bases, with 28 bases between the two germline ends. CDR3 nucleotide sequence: TGTGCCAGCAATCCGGCCACCCCCAGAGGGGGTAAGCACTCCTACAATGAGCAGTTCTTC. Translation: CASNPATPRGGKHSYNEQFF.

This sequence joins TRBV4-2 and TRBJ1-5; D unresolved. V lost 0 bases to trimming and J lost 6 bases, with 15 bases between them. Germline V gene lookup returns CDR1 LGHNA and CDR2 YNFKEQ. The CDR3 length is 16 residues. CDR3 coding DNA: TGTGCCAGCAGCCAAGAGGCGGGCAGGTCCCGTCAGCCCCAGCATTTT. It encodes CASSQEAGRSRQPQHF.

The CDR3: CASSRTGYGNQPQHF. The CDR3 DNA sequence: TGTGCCAGCAGCCGAACGGGGTACGGCAATCAGCCCCAGCATTTT. V usage is TRBV11-2 and J usage is TRBJ1-5; D ambiguous. CDR1 is SGHAT and CDR2 is FQNNGV in the germline V gene. V gave up 5 bases and J gave up 2 bases, with 13 bases separating them. The CDR3 consists of 15 residues.

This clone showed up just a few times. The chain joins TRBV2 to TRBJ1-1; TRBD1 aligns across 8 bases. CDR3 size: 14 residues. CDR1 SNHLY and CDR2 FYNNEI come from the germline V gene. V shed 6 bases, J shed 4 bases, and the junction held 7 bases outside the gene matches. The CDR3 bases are TGTGCCAGCAGGACAGGGGTCCAAACCACTGAAGCTTTCTTT. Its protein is CASRTGVQTTEAFF.

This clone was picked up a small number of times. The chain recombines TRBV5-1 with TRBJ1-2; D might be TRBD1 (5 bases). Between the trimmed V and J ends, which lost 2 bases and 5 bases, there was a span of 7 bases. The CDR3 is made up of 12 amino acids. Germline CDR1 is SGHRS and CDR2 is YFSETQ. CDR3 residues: CASSLGDYGYTF. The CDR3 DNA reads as TGCGCCAGCAGCTTAGGGGATTATGGCTACACCTTC.

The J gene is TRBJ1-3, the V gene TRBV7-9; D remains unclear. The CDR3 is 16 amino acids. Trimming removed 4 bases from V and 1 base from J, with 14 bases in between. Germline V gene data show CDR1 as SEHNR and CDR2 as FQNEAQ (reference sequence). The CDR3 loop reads CASSSSHRGSGNTIYF. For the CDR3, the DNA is TGTGCCAGCAGCTCATCTCATCGGGGATCTGGAAACACCATATATTTT. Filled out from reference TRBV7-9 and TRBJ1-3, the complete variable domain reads DTGVSQNPRHKITKRGQNVTFRCDPISEHNRLYWYRQTLGQGPEFLTYFQNEAQLEKSRLLSDRFSAERPKGSFSTLEIQRTEQGDSAMYLCASSSSHRGSGNTIYFGEGSWLTVV.

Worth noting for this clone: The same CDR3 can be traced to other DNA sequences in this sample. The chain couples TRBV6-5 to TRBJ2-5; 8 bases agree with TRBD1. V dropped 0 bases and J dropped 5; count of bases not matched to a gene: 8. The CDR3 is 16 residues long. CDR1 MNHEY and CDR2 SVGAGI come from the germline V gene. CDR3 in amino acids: CASSYSRGRGQETQYF. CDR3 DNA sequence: TGTGCCAGCAGTTACTCAAGGGGCAGGGGGCAGGAGACCCAGTACTTC.

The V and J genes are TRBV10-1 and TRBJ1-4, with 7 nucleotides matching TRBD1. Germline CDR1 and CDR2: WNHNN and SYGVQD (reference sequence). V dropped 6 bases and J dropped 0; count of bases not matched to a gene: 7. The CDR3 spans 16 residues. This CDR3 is CASREGTAATNEKLFF. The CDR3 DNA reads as TGCGCCAGCAGGGAAGGGACAGCCGCAACTAATGAAAAACTGTTTTTT.